This TCR beta chain was sequenced in a study of pediatric ulcerative colitis. Only in-frame clones appear in the TCRdb table, and some are missing; sequencing was by immunoSEQ multiplex PCR. Of about 60,000 clones in the sample, about 90% were seen once. The V and J ends lost 8 bases and 0 bases respectively, with 14 bases between them. CDR1 and CDR2 (germline): SNHLY, FYNNEI. There are 15 residues in the CDR3. The receptor was isolated from a boy younger than 18 who was a control in a study of pediatric ulcerative colitis. J is TRBJ1-3 and V is TRBV2, with D perhaps matching TRBD1 (5 bases). What was sequenced was blood. The CDR3 protein is CASRSGTASGNTIYF. The CDR3 DNA reads TGTGCCAGCCGCTCCGGGACTGCCTCTGGAAACACCATATATTTT. The whole variable domain, filled in from reference TRBV2 and TRBJ1-3, reads EPEVTQTPSHQVTQMGQEVILRCVPISNHLYFYWYRQILGQKVEFLVSFYNNEISEKSEIFDDQFSVERPDGSNFTLKIRSTKLEDSAMYFCASRSGTASGNTIYFGEGSWLTVV.